This TCR beta chain was identified during a study of T cells after yellow fever vaccination (dated by TCRdb to between 2017 and 2020). About the full investigation: The SMART-Seq v4 Ultra Low Input RNA kit was used to prepare libraries from fractions with low cell numbers. To track T-cell clones before and after primary and booster YFV17D yellow fever vaccination, bulk TCR alpha and beta repertoires were sequenced longitudinally. Two healthy male donors, one aged 18 to 29 and one aged 30 to 40 years, made up the cohort. Blood was drawn at multiple timepoints before and after primary and secondary immunization, with bulk PBMC replicates and cell subsets isolated. Study-level results and caveats: Compared with the primary T-cell response, the secondary T-cell response was weaker but faster, peaking on day 5 rather than day 15. Computational filtering was needed because FACS-sorted repertoires could contain abundant contaminating clonotypes from the bulk population. After the booster, most of the clones that had expanded following primary vaccination were detected again (about 95% of CD4 and around 88% of CD8), which suggests that memory was broadly maintained. The study included only two donors, which limits how far the findings can be generalized. A small fraction of clonotypes showed up in both the CD4 and CD8 compartments, probably as a result of convergent recombination.

With regard to this clonotype: The antigen it binds to is not known. No quality values exist for individual bases; no much larger clone is one base distant.

The germline V end is reduced by 0 bases and the J end by 10 bases; junction bases left unmatched: 11. Based on the germline V gene (reference sequence), the CDR1 and CDR2 sequences are DFQATT and SNEGSKA. The CDR3 goes from the cysteine to the phenylalanine over 15 residues. Of the read, only the CDR3 DNA is kept; its 45 bases are in frame from base 1. TCR cDNA was synthesized by 5'RACE template switching, which introduced a universal primer site and unique molecular identifiers. Priming of cDNA synthesis was performed from both the TCR alpha and TCR beta constant segments. Two PCR steps were used to amplify libraries, with sample barcodes and sequencing adapters being added in the second step. Libraries were sequenced on Illumina HiSeq 2500 (2x100 bp) or NovaSeq (2x150 bp). The authors' pipeline ran thus. Demultiplexing of reads and collapsing into UMI consensus sequences were performed with MIGEC, and V(D)J alignment was carried out with MiXCR. Vaccine-responding clonotypes were identified with edgeR using replicate PBMC samples, with FDR below 0.01 and a log2 fold change above 5 up to day 15 being required. CD4 or CD8 identity was assigned to each bulk clonotype according to whether the clonotype was present at higher abundance in the sequenced CD4 repertoire or the sequenced CD8 repertoire. TCRdb reworked the public reads: Q25 trimming with fastp, MiXCR clone assembly, productive beta chains retained. Rows with a matching CDR3 protein are joined into one entry that keeps the most common DNA and genes. The V and J calls here are based on TCRdb, not the publication. The table for this sample lists 320,000 or so distinct CDR3 sequences; about 8.3% of them were counted only once. Jointly, the top ten make up roughly 18% of the sample.

Interpreted using the paper, the treatment or condition label stands for: live attenuated yellow fever vaccine strain. Two biological replicates of bulk PBMCs were collected at each blood-draw timepoint. A standard Ficoll-Paque protocol was used to isolate PBMCs from peripheral blood. TriZol was used to extract RNA from bulk PBMCs, CD4 and CD8 fractions, and dextramer-positive and dextramer-negative fractions. Sequences were derived from PBMCs, sampled approximately 47 days after the first yellow fever vaccination. The sequence joins TRBV20-1 to TRBJ2-3, and TRBD2 matches 9 of the central bases. The receptor's source is a man younger than 35 who received the YFV17D yellow fever vaccine. The DNA sequence reads TGCAGTGCTAGAGATCAGGAGCGGGGGGCACCGGCGCAGTATTTT. This sequence encodes CSARDQERGAPAQYF.